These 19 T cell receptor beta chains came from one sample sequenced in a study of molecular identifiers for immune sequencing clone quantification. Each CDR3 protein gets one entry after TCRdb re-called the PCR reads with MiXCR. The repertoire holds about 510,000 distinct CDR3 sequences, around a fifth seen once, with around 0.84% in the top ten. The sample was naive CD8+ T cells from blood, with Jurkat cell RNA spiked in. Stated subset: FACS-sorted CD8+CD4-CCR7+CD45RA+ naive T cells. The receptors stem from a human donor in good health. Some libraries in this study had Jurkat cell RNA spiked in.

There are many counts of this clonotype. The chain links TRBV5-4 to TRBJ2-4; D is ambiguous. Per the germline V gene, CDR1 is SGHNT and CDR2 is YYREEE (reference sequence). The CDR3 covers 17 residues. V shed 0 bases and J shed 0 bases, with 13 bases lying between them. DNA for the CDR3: TGTGCCAGCAGCTTGGCCGCTGGACCCTTAGCCAAAAACATTCAGTACTTC. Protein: CASSLAAGPLAKNIQYF.

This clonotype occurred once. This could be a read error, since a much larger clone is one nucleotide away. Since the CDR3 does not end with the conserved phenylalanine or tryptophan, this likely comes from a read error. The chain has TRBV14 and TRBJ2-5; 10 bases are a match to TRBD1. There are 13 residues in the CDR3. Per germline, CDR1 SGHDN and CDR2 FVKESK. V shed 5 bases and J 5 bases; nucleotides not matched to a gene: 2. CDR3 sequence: CASSATGGETQYL. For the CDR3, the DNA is TGTGCCAGCAGCGCGACAGGGGGCGAGACCCAGTACCTC.

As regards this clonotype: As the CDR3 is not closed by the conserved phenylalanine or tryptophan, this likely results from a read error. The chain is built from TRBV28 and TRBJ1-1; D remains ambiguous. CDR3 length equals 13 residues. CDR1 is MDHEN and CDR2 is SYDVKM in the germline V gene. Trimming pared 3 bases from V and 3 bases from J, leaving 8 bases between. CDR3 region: CASSFRLDTEAFL. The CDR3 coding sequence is TGTGCCAGCAGTTTTCGTCTCGACACTGAAGCTTTCCTT.

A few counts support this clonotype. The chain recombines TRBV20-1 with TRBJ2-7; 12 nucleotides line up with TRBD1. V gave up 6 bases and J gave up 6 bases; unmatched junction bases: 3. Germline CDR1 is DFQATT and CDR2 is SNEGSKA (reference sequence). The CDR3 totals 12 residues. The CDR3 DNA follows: TGCAGTGCGGGACAGGGGGCAGGCGAGCAGTACTTC. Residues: CSAGQGAGEQYF.

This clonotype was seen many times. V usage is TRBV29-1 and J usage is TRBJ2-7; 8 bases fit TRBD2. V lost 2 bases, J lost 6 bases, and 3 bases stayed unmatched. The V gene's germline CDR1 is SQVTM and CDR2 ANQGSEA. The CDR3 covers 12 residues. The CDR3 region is CSVEIGTSEQYF. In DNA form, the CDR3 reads TGCAGCGTTGAAATTGGGACTAGCGAGCAGTACTTC.

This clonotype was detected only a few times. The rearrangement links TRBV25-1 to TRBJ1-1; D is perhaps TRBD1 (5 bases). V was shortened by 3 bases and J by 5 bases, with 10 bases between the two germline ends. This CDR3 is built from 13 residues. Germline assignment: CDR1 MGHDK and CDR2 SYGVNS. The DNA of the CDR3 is TGTGCCAGCAGTGAGCAGGGTGATACTGAAGCTTTCTTT. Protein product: CASSEQGDTEAFF.

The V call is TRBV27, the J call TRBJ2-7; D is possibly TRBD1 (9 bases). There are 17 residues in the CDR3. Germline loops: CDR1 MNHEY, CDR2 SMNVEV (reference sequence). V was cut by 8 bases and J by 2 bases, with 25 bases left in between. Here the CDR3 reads CASARGGGTGYTYEQYF. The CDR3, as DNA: TGTGCCAGCGCTCGCGGCGGGGGGACAGGGTATACCTACGAGCAGTACTTC.

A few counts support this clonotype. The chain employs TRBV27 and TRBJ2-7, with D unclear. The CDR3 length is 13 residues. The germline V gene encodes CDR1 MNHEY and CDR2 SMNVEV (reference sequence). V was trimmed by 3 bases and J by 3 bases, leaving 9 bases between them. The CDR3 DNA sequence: TGTGCCAGCAGTTTGAGTCCGATCTACGAGCAGTACTTC. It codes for CASSLSPIYEQYF.

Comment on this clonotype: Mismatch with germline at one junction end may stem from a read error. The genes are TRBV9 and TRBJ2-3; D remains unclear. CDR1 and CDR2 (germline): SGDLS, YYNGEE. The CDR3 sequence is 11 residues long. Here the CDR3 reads CTSSVTNTQYF. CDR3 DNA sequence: TGTACCAGCAGCGTTACAAATACGCAGTATTTT. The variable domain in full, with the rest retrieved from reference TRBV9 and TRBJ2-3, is DSGVTQTPKHLITATGQRVTLRCSPRSGDLSVYWYQQSLDQGLQFLIQYYNGEERAKGNILERFSAQQFPDLHSELNLSSLELGDSALYFCTSSVTNTQYFGPGTRLTVL.

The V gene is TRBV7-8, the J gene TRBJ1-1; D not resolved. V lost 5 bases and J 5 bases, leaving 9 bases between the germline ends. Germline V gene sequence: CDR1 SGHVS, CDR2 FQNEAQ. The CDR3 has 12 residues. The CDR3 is CASSPGRTEAFF. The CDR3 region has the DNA TGTGCCAGCAGCCCAGGACGGACTGAAGCTTTCTTT. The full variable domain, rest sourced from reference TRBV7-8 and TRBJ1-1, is GAGVSQSPRYKVAKRGQDVALRCDPISGHVSLFWYQQALGQGPEFLTYFQNEAQLDKSGLPSDRFFAERPEGSVSTLKIQRTQQEDSAVYLCASSPGRTEAFFGQGTRLTVV.

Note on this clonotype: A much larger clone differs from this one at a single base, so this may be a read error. The CDR3 DNA sequence: TGTGCCAGTAGTATGCCGGGCACCGTCCACACAGATACGCAGTATTTT. Translation: CASSMPGTVHTDTQYF. V gene TRBV19 combines with J gene TRBJ2-3; D unresolved. CDR3 size: 16 residues. Germline CDR1 reads LNHDA; CDR2 reads SQIVND (reference sequence). V lost 3 bases and J lost 2, with 15 bases in between.

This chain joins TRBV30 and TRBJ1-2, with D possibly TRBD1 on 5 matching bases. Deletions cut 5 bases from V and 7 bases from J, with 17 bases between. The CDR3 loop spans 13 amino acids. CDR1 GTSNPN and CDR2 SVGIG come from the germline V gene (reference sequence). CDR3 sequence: CAWARQGEPGYTF. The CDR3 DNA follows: TGTGCCTGGGCCCGGCAGGGCGAGCCTGGCTACACCTTC.

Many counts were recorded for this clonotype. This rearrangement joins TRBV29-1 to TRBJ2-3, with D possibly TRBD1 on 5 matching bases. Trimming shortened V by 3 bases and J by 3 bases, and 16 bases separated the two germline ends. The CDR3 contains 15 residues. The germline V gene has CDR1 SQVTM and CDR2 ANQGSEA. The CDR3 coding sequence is TGCAGCGTTGAGCTGGGGCAGTCACGAACAGATACGCAGTATTTT. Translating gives CSVELGQSRTDTQYF.

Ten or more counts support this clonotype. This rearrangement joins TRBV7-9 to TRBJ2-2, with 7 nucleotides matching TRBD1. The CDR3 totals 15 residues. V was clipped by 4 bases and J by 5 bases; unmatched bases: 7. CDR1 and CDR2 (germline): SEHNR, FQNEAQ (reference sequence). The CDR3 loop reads CASSSRDSRTGELFF. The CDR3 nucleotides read TGTGCCAGCAGCTCCCGGGACAGCAGAACCGGGGAGCTGTTTTTT. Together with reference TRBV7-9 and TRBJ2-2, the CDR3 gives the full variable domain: DTGVSQNPRHKITKRGQNVTFRCDPISEHNRLYWYRQTLGQGPEFLTYFQNEAQLEKSRLLSDRFSAERPKGSFSTLEIQRTEQGDSAMYLCASSSRDSRTGELFFGEGSRLTVL.

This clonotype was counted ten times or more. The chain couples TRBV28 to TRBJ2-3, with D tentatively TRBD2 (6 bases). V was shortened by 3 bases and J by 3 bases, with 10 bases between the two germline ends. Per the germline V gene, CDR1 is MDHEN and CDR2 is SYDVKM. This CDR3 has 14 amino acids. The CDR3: CASSLIRETDTQYF. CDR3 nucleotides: TGTGCCAGCAGTTTGATACGGGAGACAGATACGCAGTATTTT.

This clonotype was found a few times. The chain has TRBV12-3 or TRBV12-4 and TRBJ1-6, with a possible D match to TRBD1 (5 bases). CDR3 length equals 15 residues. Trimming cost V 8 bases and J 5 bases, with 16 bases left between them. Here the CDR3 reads CASGPPGVHNSPLHF. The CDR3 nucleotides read TGTGCCAGCGGTCCCCCGGGGGTCCATAATTCACCCCTCCACTTT.

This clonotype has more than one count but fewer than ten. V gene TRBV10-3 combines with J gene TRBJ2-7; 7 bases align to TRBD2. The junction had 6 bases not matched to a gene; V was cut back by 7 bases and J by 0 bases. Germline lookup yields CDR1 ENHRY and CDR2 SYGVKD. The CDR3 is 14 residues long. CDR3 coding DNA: TGTGCCATCAAGGTGGCGGGGGACTCCTACGAGCAGTACTTC. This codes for CAIKVAGDSYEQYF.

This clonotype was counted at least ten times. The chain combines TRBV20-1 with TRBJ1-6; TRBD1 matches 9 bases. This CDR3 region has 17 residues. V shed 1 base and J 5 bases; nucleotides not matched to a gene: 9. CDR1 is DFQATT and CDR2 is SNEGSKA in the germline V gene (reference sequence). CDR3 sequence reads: CSARGEQGAVDNSPLHF. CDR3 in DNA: TGCAGTGCTAGAGGTGAACAGGGGGCCGTGGATAATTCACCCCTCCACTTT.

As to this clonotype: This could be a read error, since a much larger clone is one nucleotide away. CDR3 nucleotides: TGTGCCAGCAGCTTACCGGGACTTCAGTACTTC. Encoded protein: CASSLPGLQYF. The chain uses TRBV5-5 and TRBJ2-5, with TRBD2 as a possible D gene (6 bases). The CDR3 spans 11 residues. CDR1 and CDR2 (germline): SGHKS, YYEKEE (reference sequence). The V and J ends lost 2 bases and 11 bases respectively, with 10 bases between them. The variable domain in full, with the rest retrieved from reference TRBV5-5 and TRBJ2-5, is DAGVTQSPTHLIKTRGQQVTLRCSPISGHKSVSWYQQVLGQGPQFIFQYYEKEERGRGNFPDRFSARQFPNYSSELNVNALLLGDSALYLCASSLPGLQYFGPGTRLLVL.